This entry lists 14 T cell receptor beta chains sequenced from one sample in a study of CD8+ T cells in alopecia areata. Extraction and reverse transcription of RNA yielded cDNA as the sequencing template. The table came from immunoSEQ multiplex PCR; TCRdb's copy has only in-frame clones and leaves some out. This table holds under 300,000 clones, about 62% found once. Treatment defined: oral pan-JAK inhibitor, 5-10 mg twice daily. The sequenced sample was CD4+ T cells sorted from blood, obtained around week 53, from a patient treated with tofacitinib. These TCRs come from a human donor with alopecia areata.

This sequence joins TRBV15 and TRBJ2-7; D gene uncertain. V lost 0 bases and J 4 bases, leaving 10 bases between the germline ends. CDR1 and CDR2 (germline): LNHNV, YYDKDF (reference sequence). This CDR3 region has 14 residues. CDR3 in DNA: TGTGCCACCAGCAGAGAGATTCCAGGTTACGAGCAGTACTTC. Encoded protein: CATSREIPGYEQYF.

This clone was recorded a few times. At the DNA level, this CDR3 is encoded by other sequences in the same sample as well. This rearrangement joins TRBV29-1 to TRBJ2-7; D not certain. Germline lookup yields CDR1 SQVTM and CDR2 ANQGSEA. This CDR3 contains 11 residues. V lost 6 bases to trimming and J lost 3 bases, with 9 bases between them. The DNA for the CDR3 is TGCAGCGTCTCCGGTGGCTACGAGCAGTACTTC. Amino acid sequence: CSVSGGYEQYF.

This clone has only one observation. The rearrangement uses TRBV7-9 and TRBJ2-5; D is ambiguous. The germline CDR1 and CDR2 sequences are SEHNR and FQNEAQ (reference sequence). V was shortened by 5 bases and J by 8 bases, with 21 bases between the two germline ends. This CDR3 is 15 amino acids long. The CDR3 sequence: CASSQHLNGDDTQYF. DNA of the CDR3: TGTGCCAGCAGCCAACATCTGAACGGCGATGATACCCAGTACTTC. The full variable domain, completed using reference TRBV7-9 and TRBJ2-5, is DTGVSQNPRHKITKRGQNVTFRCDPISEHNRLYWYRQTLGQGPEFLTYFQNEAQLEKSRLLSDRFSAERPKGSFSTLEIQRTEQGDSAMYLCASSQHLNGDDTQYFGPGTRLLVL.

As regards this clone: Other DNA variants within this sample encode the same CDR3. The chain employs TRBV7-3 and TRBJ2-7, with 8 positions matching TRBD2. CDR3 length: 13 residues. V lost 2 bases to trimming and J lost 3 bases; unmatched junction nucleotides: 0. The germline CDR1 and CDR2 sequences are SGHTA and FQGTGA. The CDR3 is CASSLAGGYEQYF. In DNA form, the CDR3 reads TGTGCCAGCAGCTTAGCGGGGGGCTACGAGCAGTACTTC.

This chain uses TRBV29-1 with TRBJ2-2; D call uncertain. This CDR3 has 15 residues. Trimming left V 2 bases short and J 6 bases short, with 16 bases between. The V gene's germline CDR1 is SQVTM and CDR2 ANQGSEA. The CDR3 loop is CSVERRQVNAGELFF. CDR3 DNA: TGCAGCGTTGAAAGGCGGCAGGTCAACGCCGGGGAGCTGTTTTTT.

This clone was counted once. V usage is TRBV30 and J usage is TRBJ2-7; D may be TRBD2 (6 bases). Germline CDR1 reads GTSNPN; CDR2 reads SVGIG (reference sequence). V was pared by 0 bases and J by 2 bases, with 11 bases between. This CDR3 region has 14 residues. The CDR3 spells CAWSVPGVPYEQYF. For the CDR3, the DNA is TGTGCCTGGAGTGTACCGGGGGTACCCTACGAGCAGTACTTC.

The chain uses TRBV25-1 and TRBJ2-2, with a possible D match to TRBD1 (5 bases). The CDR3 length is 14 residues. The germline CDR1 and CDR2 sequences are MGHDK and SYGVNS. V was pared by 4 bases and J by 7 bases, with 13 bases between. The CDR3 nucleotides are TGTGCCAGCAGTGCCACATTCAGGGACGGGGAGCTGTTTTTT. Translating it yields CASSATFRDGELFF.

The chain recombines TRBV5-1 with TRBJ2-1, with TRBD2 as a possible D gene (6 bases). Germline values: CDR1 SGHRS, CDR2 YFSETQ. V was shortened by 4 bases and J by 6 bases, with 17 bases between the two germline ends. The CDR3 loop spans 15 amino acids. The CDR3 reads CASSQRAGGINEQFF. The CDR3 region has the DNA TGCGCCAGCAGCCAGAGAGCCGGAGGGATCAATGAGCAGTTCTTC.

This clone has more than one count but fewer than ten. The rearrangement links TRBV18 to TRBJ1-1, with D hard to call. The ends were cut back, 3 bases at V and 1 base at J, with 9 bases in the middle. The length of the CDR3 is 14 residues. Germline-derived CDR1 and CDR2 are KGHSH and LQKENI. The CDR3 loop is CASSPMTGNTEAFF. Written as DNA, the CDR3 is TGTGCCAGCTCACCCATGACGGGGAACACTGAAGCTTTCTTT.

This clone showed up just a few times. The genes are TRBV6-1 and TRBJ2-7; 8 bases are a match to TRBD1. J lost 1 base, V lost 7 bases, and 6 bases had no gene match. Germline CDR1 MNHNS, CDR2 SASEGT. The length of the CDR3 is 14 residues. The DNA for the CDR3 is TGTGCCAGCAACCAGGACAGGGTATCCTACGAGCAGTACTTC. Protein: CASNQDRVSYEQYF.

J is TRBJ2-2 and V is TRBV29-1, with a weak D call TRBD1 (6 bases). Germline CDR1 and CDR2: SQVTM and ANQGSEA. The CDR3 totals 14 residues. Trimming shortened V by 6 bases and J by 2 bases, and 13 bases separated the two germline ends. The CDR3, as DNA: TGCAGCGTGGGGACGACAGGAAACACCGGGGAGCTGTTTTTT. This codes for CSVGTTGNTGELFF.

This clone was recorded only once. The rearrangement links TRBV9 to TRBJ1-6, with D possibly being TRBD1 (6 bases). Germline V CDR1 and CDR2: SGDLS, YYNGEE. The V end was cut by 3 bases, the J end by 9 bases, with 16 bases between. The CDR3 has 15 residues. The CDR3 loop is CASSGRNRDGSPLHF. DNA of the CDR3: TGTGCCAGCAGCGGACGAAACAGGGATGGTTCACCCCTCCACTTT.

This clone was seen only once. The chain is built from TRBV5-1 and TRBJ2-1; D not certain. The CDR3 is 14 amino acids. Germline values: CDR1 SGHRS, CDR2 YFSETQ. V gave up 2 bases and J gave up 4 bases, with 10 bases separating them. The CDR3 loop is CASSFAATYNEQFF. CDR3 sequence (DNA): TGCGCCAGCAGCTTTGCAGCCACTTACAATGAGCAGTTCTTC. Full variable domain (missing parts from reference TRBV5-1 and TRBJ2-1): KAGVTQTPRYLIKTRGQQVTLSCSPISGHRSVSWYQQTPGQGLQFLFEYFSETQRNKGNFPGRFSGRQFSNSRSEMNVSTLELGDSALYLCASSFAATYNEQFFGPGTRLTVL.

This rearrangement joins TRBV30 to TRBJ1-5; D call uncertain. Trimming left V 2 bases short and J 3 bases short, with 5 bases between. Germline CDR1 reads GTSNPN; CDR2 reads SVGIG (reference sequence). CDR3 length equals 12 residues. The DNA of the CDR3 is TGTGCCTGGAGTAGGGACAATCAGCCCCAGCATTTT. Protein sequence: CAWSRDNQPQHF.